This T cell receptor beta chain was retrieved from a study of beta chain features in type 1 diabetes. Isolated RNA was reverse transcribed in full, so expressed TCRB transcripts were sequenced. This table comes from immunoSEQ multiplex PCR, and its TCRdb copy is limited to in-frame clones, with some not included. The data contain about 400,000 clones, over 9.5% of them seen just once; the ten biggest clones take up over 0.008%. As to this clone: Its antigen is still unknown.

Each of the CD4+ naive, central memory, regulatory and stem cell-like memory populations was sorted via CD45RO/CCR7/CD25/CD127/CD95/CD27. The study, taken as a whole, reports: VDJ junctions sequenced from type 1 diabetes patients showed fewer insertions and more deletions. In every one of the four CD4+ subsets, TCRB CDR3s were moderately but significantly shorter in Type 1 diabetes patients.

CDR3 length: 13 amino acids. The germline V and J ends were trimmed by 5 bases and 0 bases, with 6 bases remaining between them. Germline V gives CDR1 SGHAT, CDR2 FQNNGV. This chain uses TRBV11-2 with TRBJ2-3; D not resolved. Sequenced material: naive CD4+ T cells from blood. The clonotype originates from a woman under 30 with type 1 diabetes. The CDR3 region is CASSPQSTDTQYF. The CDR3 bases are TGTGCCAGCAGCCCCCAGAGCACAGATACGCAGTATTTT.